The 30 T cell receptor beta chains given below trace back to one sample, sequenced in a study of blood T cell repertoires in COVID-19. Libraries were prepared by immunoSEQ multiplex PCR; TCRdb keeps only in-frame clonotypes and omits some of them. Of 120,000 or so clones listed, roughly nine tenths are singletons. Sequencing input: peripheral blood. All receptors derive from a man aged 55 to 70 with COVID-19, enrolled during active disease.

In the case of this clone: The same CDR3 also results from other DNA sequences found in this sample. The gene calls are TRBV20-1 and TRBJ2-3; D ambiguous. Per germline, CDR1 DFQATT and CDR2 SNEGSKA (reference sequence). Trimming took off 4 bases at V and 4 bases at J, with 6 bases between the two ends. The CDR3 sequence is 11 residues long. The CDR3 bases are TGCAGTGCTACCTTTCCAGATACGCAGTATTTT. Translating gives CSATFPDTQYF.

V gene TRBV11-3 combines with J gene TRBJ1-4; 9 bases are shared with TRBD1. CDR1 SGHNT and CDR2 YENEEA come from the germline V gene. The V segment lost 5 bases and the J segment 6 bases; nucleotides outside the gene matches: 4. The CDR3 loop spans 14 amino acids. The CDR3 DNA follows: TGTGCCAGCAGCAACAGGGGGCCGTATGAAAAACTGTTTTTT. This encodes CASSNRGPYEKLFF.

This chain joins TRBV19 and TRBJ2-7, with 14 bases that match TRBD2. There are 17 residues in the CDR3. The trim removed 2 bases at V and 5 bases at J, leaving 8 bases unmatched. In germline, CDR1 is LNHDA, CDR2 SQIVND (reference sequence). For the CDR3, the DNA is TGTGCCAGTAGTATAAGTGGGACTAGCGGGAGTTGGAACGAGCAGTACTTC. Translating gives CASSISGTSGSWNEQYF.

The chain joins TRBV7-3 to TRBJ2-7, with 9 bases fitting TRBD1. The junction had 7 bases not matched to a gene; V was cut back by 5 bases and J by 5 bases. The CDR3 spans 14 residues. Germline CDR1 SGHTA, CDR2 FQGTGA. The CDR3 bases are TGTGCCAGCAGCGTGGACAGGGGTATGAACGAGCAGTACTTC. Translating it yields CASSVDRGMNEQYF.

The chain uses TRBV4-3 and TRBJ1-4; tentatively, D is TRBD1 (6 bases). The CDR3 sequence is 16 residues long. The V end lost 1 base, the J end lost 7 bases, and 16 bases lay between the germline ends. The germline V gene encodes CDR1 LGHNA and CDR2 YSLEER. CDR3 bases: TGCGCCAGCAGCCAAGTTTGGTACAGGGCGGGTGAAAAACTGTTTTTT. Amino acids: CASSQVWYRAGEKLFF.

J is TRBJ2-7 and V is TRBV5-6, with D possibly matching TRBD2 (6 bases). V lost 3 bases, J lost 3 bases, and 16 bases lay in between. The germline CDR1 and CDR2 sequences are SGHDT and YYEEEE. This CDR3 contains 15 residues. Here the CDR3 reads CASSSGGRGSYEQYF. CDR3 DNA: TGTGCCAGCAGCTCTGGAGGGCGGGGAAGCTACGAGCAGTACTTC.

This clone turned up a few times. DNA of the CDR3: TGTGCCAGCACCACAGGGACCGGGGAGCTGTTTTTT. Translated, it gives CASTTGTGELFF. The rearrangement links TRBV2 to TRBJ2-2; D perhaps matches TRBD1 (6 bases). This CDR3 is 12 amino acids long. From germline, CDR1 is SNHLY and CDR2 FYNNEI. The V end was cut by 7 bases, the J end by 5 bases, with 8 bases between.

The V call is TRBV7-9, the J call TRBJ2-1, with D tentatively TRBD2 (6 bases). Looked up from germline, CDR1 is SEHNR and CDR2 is FQNEAQ (reference sequence). V lost 5 bases and J 9 bases, leaving 29 bases between the germline ends. The CDR3 runs 18 residues. The DNA for the CDR3 is TGTGCCAGCAGCCCCCCCCCGCGGCTAGCAAGGAGGCGGGGTGAGCAGTTCTTC. Encoded protein: CASSPPPRLARRRGEQFF.

The rearrangement joins TRBV27 to TRBJ1-6; tentatively, D is TRBD1 (5 bases). CDR1 and CDR2 from the germline V gene are MNHEY and SMNVEV (reference sequence). The V gene lost 6 bases and the J gene lost 7 bases, with 13 bases spanning the gap. This CDR3 is 14 amino acids long. The CDR3 loop is CASSEGLINSPLHF. CDR3 DNA sequence: TGTGCCAGCAGCGAGGGACTGATAAATTCACCCCTCCACTTT.

This chain links TRBV10-3 with TRBJ1-2, with a tentative D call TRBD1 (5 bases). Germline V gives CDR1 ENHRY, CDR2 SYGVKD. The CDR3 contains 16 residues. Trimming removed 3 bases at V and 5 bases at J, with 19 bases between. CDR3 in amino acids: CAISDFGGDPGYGYTF. The CDR3, as DNA: TGTGCCATCAGTGATTTCGGCGGGGACCCGGGATATGGCTACACCTTC.

This clone was recorded once. The genes are TRBV7-6 and TRBJ2-1; unclear D gene. This CDR3 is built from 14 residues. V dropped 2 bases and J dropped 3 bases, with 8 bases sitting between them. The V gene's germline CDR1 is SGHVS and CDR2 FNYEAQ. CDR3 protein: CASSLTYDYNEQFF. CDR3 coding DNA: TGTGCCAGCAGCTTAACTTACGACTACAATGAGCAGTTCTTC.

This rearrangement joins TRBV7-9 to TRBJ1-2; D possibly corresponds to TRBD1 (6 bases). The CDR3 runs to 12 residues. The germline V and J ends were trimmed by 6 bases and 5 bases, with 10 bases remaining between them. The germline CDR1 and CDR2 sequences are SEHNR and FQNEAQ (reference sequence). The CDR3 sequence: CASRPGVYGYTF. DNA for the CDR3: TGTGCCAGCAGACCAGGGGTTTATGGCTACACCTTC.

The chain carries TRBV11-3 and TRBJ2-3; 8 nucleotides agree with TRBD2. The V and J ends lost 5 bases and 6 bases, in that order; junction bases with no gene match: 13. Per the germline V gene, CDR1 is SGHNT and CDR2 is YENEEA. The CDR3 loop spans 16 amino acids. Written as DNA, the CDR3 is TGTGCCAGCAGCCAAGGGGCGGGAGGCCGACGGGATACGCAGTATTTT. Amino acids: CASSQGAGGRRDTQYF. The full variable domain, its missing parts supplied by reference TRBV11-3 and TRBJ2-3, is EAGVVQSPRYKIIEKKQPVAFWCNPISGHNTLYWYLQNLGQGPELLIRYENEEAVDDSQLPKDRFSAERLKGVDSTLKIQPAELGDSAVYLCASSQGAGGRRDTQYFGPGTRLTVL.

This chain uses TRBV5-1 with TRBJ2-1; 9 bases are shared with TRBD2. This CDR3 contains 16 residues. The J segment lost 4 bases and the V segment lost 0 bases, leaving 5 bases of the junction unmatched. The germline CDR1 and CDR2 sequences are SGHRS and YFSETQ. The CDR3 protein is CASSLEAGGQYNEQFF. CDR3 nucleotides: TGCGCCAGCAGCTTGGAGGCGGGAGGGCAGTACAATGAGCAGTTCTTC.

V and J are TRBV3-1 (or the pseudogene TRBV3-2) and TRBJ1-2; no clear D gene. CDR1 and CDR2 from the germline V gene are LGHDT and YNNKEL (reference sequence). Between the trimmed V and J ends, which lost 0 bases and 6 bases, there was a span of 17 bases. This CDR3 is built from 16 residues. CDR3 coding DNA: TGTGCCAGCAGCCAAGAGGGCGACACCTTCAGGAATGGCTACACCTTC. Translating gives CASSQEGDTFRNGYTF.

The chain is built from TRBV11-3 and TRBJ1-1; D not certain. The CDR3 has 14 amino acids. The V and J ends lost 1 base and 8 bases respectively, with 14 bases between them. In germline, CDR1 is SGHNT, CDR2 YENEEA. The CDR3 here is CASSLGGSELEAFF. The CDR3 DNA sequence: TGTGCCAGCAGCTTAGGTGGGTCGGAGTTGGAAGCTTTCTTT.

The table lists this clone with a count of one. The genes are TRBV4-1 and TRBJ1-5; D is uncertain. The germline CDR1 and CDR2 sequences are MGHRA and YSYEKL. CDR3 length equals 15 residues. The V and J ends lost 2 bases and 9 bases respectively, with 17 bases between them. The CDR3 nucleotides are TGCGCCAGCAGCCAAATGAATGGGGAGAACACGCCCCAGCATTTT. Translation gives CASSQMNGENTPQHF.

On this clone: Other DNA variants within this sample encode the same CDR3. This sequence joins TRBV30 and TRBJ1-5, with a tentative D call TRBD1 (6 bases). The V end was cut by 3 bases, the J end by 2 bases, with 11 bases between. The V gene's germline CDR1 is GTSNPN and CDR2 SVGIG (reference sequence). The CDR3 runs to 14 residues. The CDR3: CAWSVTGGNQPQHF. The CDR3 nucleotides read TGTGCCTGGAGCGTGACAGGTGGCAATCAGCCCCAGCATTTT.

The chain carries TRBV12-3 or TRBV12-4 and TRBJ1-6, with unresolved D. This CDR3 contains 13 residues. V was shortened by 2 bases and J by 12 bases, with 11 bases between the two germline ends. The CDR3 here is CASSLRYERPLHF. The CDR3 DNA is TGTGCCAGCAGTTTACGGTACGAACGACCCCTCCACTTT.

J is TRBJ2-5 and V is TRBV7-9; no definite D call. CDR1 and CDR2 from the germline V gene are SEHNR and FQNEAQ (reference sequence). The CDR3 has 12 residues. V shed 3 bases and J shed 5 bases, with 7 bases lying between them. CDR3 in DNA: TGTGCCAGCAGCTTCTCTCGGGAGACCCAGTACTTC. Encoded protein: CASSFSRETQYF.

The gene calls are TRBV7-3 and TRBJ2-1; weak D call: TRBD2 (5 bases). CDR1 and CDR2 (germline): SGHTA, FQGTGA. Trimming cost V 3 bases and J 5 bases, with 17 bases left between them. The CDR3 contains 16 residues. CDR3 sequence reads: CASSFLGNSGDNEQFF. The CDR3 nucleotides are TGTGCCAGCAGCTTCCTAGGGAATTCCGGGGACAATGAGCAGTTCTTC.

The V and J genes are TRBV24-1 and TRBJ2-7; unclear D gene. V dropped 2 bases and J dropped 7 bases, with 14 bases sitting between them. CDR3 length: 14 residues. The germline CDR1 and CDR2 sequences are KGHDR and SFDVKD. The CDR3 is CATSDSRSSREQYF. Here the CDR3 DNA reads TGTGCCACCAGTGATTCTCGCAGTTCGAGGGAGCAGTACTTC.

The chain joins TRBV9 to TRBJ2-5; 8 positions agree with TRBD2. The trim removed 0 bases at V and 4 bases at J, leaving 2 bases unmatched. Germline CDR1 is SGDLS and CDR2 is YYNGEE. The CDR3 is made up of 14 amino acids. The CDR3 protein is CASSVGAGAETQYF. Written as DNA, the CDR3 is TGTGCCAGCAGCGTAGGAGCGGGAGCAGAGACCCAGTACTTC.

This chain links TRBV28 with TRBJ2-6; TRBD1 might be the D (5 bases). The length of the CDR3 is 15 residues. Germline loops: CDR1 MDHEN, CDR2 SYDVKM. V gave up 4 bases and J gave up 3 bases, with 10 bases separating them. CDR3 amino acids: CASSSQGSGANVLTF. The CDR3, as DNA: TGTGCCAGCAGTTCCCAGGGTAGTGGGGCCAACGTCCTGACTTTC.

This clone was counted a single time. The V gene is TRBV11-2, the J gene TRBJ2-1; maybe TRBD2 (5 bases). CDR1 and CDR2 (germline): SGHAT, FQNNGV. Trimming stripped 5 bases from V and 7 bases from J, with 18 bases between. This CDR3 has 15 residues. This chain's CDR3 is CASSLYGSRENEQFF. The CDR3 nucleotides read TGTGCCAGCAGCCTCTATGGTTCGAGGGAGAATGAGCAGTTCTTC.

This clone showed up just once. This chain links TRBV19 with TRBJ2-5; tentatively, D is TRBD1 (6 bases). CDR3 length: 14 amino acids. CDR1 and CDR2 from the germline V gene are LNHDA and SQIVND (reference sequence). Trimming removed 8 bases from V and 1 base from J, with 14 bases in between. CDR3 amino acids: CASRDTLGQETQYF. For the CDR3, the DNA is TGTGCCAGTCGGGACACCTTGGGCCAAGAGACCCAGTACTTC. The whole variable domain, remainder taken from reference TRBV19 and TRBJ2-5, is DGGITQSPKYLFRKEGQNVTLSCEQNLNHDAMYWYRQDPGQGLRLIYYSQIVNDFQKGDIAEGYSVSREKKESFPLTVTSAQKNPTAFYLCASRDTLGQETQYFGPGTRLLVL.

V is TRBV5-8 and J is TRBJ2-7; 9 nucleotides agree with TRBD2. The J segment lost 1 base and the V segment lost 4 bases, leaving 9 bases of the junction unmatched. Germline assignment: CDR1 SGHTS and CDR2 YDEGEE. CDR3 size: 16 residues. The CDR3 here is CASSPVGGRGSYEQYF. CDR3 nucleotide sequence: TGTGCCAGCAGCCCGGTAGGCGGGAGGGGGTCCTACGAGCAGTACTTC.

The chain combines TRBV7-2 with TRBJ2-1; D gene ambiguous. Germline V gives CDR1 SGHTA, CDR2 FQGNSA. This CDR3 comprises 12 residues. V gave up 4 bases and J gave up 8 bases, with 9 bases separating them. The CDR3 nucleotides read TGTGCCAGCAGCTCGCTTACGGATGAGCAGTTCTTC. It encodes CASSSLTDEQFF. Combining the CDR3 with reference TRBV7-2 and TRBJ2-1 gives the whole variable domain GAGVSQSPSNKVTEKGKDVELRCDPISGHTALYWYRQSLGQGLEFLIYFQGNSAPDKSGLPSDRFSAERTGGSVSTLTIQRTQQEDSAVYLCASSSLTDEQFFGPGTRLTVL.

The V and J genes are TRBV6-6 and TRBJ2-7; the D is unclear. V was shortened by 0 bases and J by 3 bases, with 6 bases between the two germline ends. This CDR3 has 13 amino acids. The germline CDR1 and CDR2 sequences are MNHNY and SVGAGI (reference sequence). The CDR3 here is CASSYSSVYEQYF. The CDR3 DNA reads as TGTGCCAGCAGTTACTCGAGCGTCTACGAGCAGTACTTC.

The chain employs TRBV4-1 and TRBJ1-5; 8 nucleotides match TRBD1. Germline loops: CDR1 MGHRA, CDR2 YSYEKL. After removal of 4 bases from V and 7 bases from J, the junction contained 6 bases not matched to a gene. This CDR3 comprises 14 residues. CDR3 region: CASSPGQGGQPQHF. The CDR3 bases are TGCGCCAGCAGCCCAGGACAGGGCGGGCAGCCCCAGCATTTT.